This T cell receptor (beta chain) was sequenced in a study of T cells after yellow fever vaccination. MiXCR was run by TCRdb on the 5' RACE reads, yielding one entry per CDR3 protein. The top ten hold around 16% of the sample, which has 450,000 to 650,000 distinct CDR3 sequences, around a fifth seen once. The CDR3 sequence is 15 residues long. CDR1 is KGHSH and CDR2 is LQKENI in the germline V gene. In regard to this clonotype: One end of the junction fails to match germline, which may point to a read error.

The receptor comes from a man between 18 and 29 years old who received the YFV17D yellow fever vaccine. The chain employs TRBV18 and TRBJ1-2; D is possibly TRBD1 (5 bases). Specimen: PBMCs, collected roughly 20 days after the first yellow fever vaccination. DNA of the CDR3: TGTGCCAGCACACCACGGCAGGGAGGCGACTATGGCTACACCTTC. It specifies CASTPRQGGDYGYTF.